The 20 T cell receptor beta chains given below trace back to one sample, sequenced in a study of cytomegalovirus exposure and HLA in healthy donors. In the PCR, 60 Vbeta and 13 Jbeta primers were used. Clones were sequenced by immunoSEQ multiplex PCR, and TCRdb holds only the in-frame ones, with some missing. Here the sample spans more than 55,000 clones, 65% to 90% being singletons. Sample: PBMCs. These receptors were taken from a young man in good health and CMV-seronegative.

The genes are TRBV2 and TRBJ1-2, with 7 bases fitting TRBD1. Germline V gives CDR1 SNHLY, CDR2 FYNNEI. V was clipped by 6 bases and J by 7 bases; unmatched bases: 11. CDR3 length equals 14 residues. The CDR3 region has the DNA TGTGCCAGCAGCGCCGTCGGACAGGCGGGTGGCTACACCTTC. Amino acid sequence: CASSAVGQAGGYTF.

The chain recombines TRBV29-1 with TRBJ1-2; D is possibly TRBD1 (6 bases). V gave up 7 bases and J gave up 4 bases, with 16 bases separating them. The CDR3 sequence is 13 residues long. Per the germline V gene, CDR1 is SQVTM and CDR2 is ANQGSEA. The CDR3 DNA sequence: TGCAGCGCTGGGAGAGAACAGGGCTATGGCTACACCTTC. Its translation: CSAGREQGYGYTF.

This rearrangement joins TRBV7-9 to TRBJ2-3; TRBD2 aligns across 9 bases. CDR1 is SEHNR, CDR2 FQNEAQ, per germline (reference sequence). The length of the CDR3 is 17 residues. Unmatched junction bases numbered 5, after V lost 0 bases and J lost 1 base. CDR3 DNA sequence: TGTGCCAGCAGCTTAGCGCAGACTAGCGGAGGCACAGATACGCAGTATTTT. Translating gives CASSLAQTSGGTDTQYF. Filled out from reference TRBV7-9 and TRBJ2-3, the complete variable domain reads DTGVSQNPRHKITKRGQNVTFRCDPISEHNRLYWYRQTLGQGPEFLTYFQNEAQLEKSRLLSDRFSAERPKGSFSTLEIQRTEQGDSAMYLCASSLAQTSGGTDTQYFGPGTRLTVL.

This clone was observed a single time. The genes are TRBV10-1 and TRBJ2-7; 10 bases are shared with TRBD2. The CDR3 has 15 amino acids. Germline loops: CDR1 WNHNN, CDR2 SYGVQD (reference sequence). The V gene end was trimmed by 6 bases and the J gene end by 7 bases; junction bases not matched to a gene: 12. CDR3 residues: CASRGGQRLAGEQYF. The CDR3 DNA is TGCGCCAGCAGGGGTGGACAGCGACTAGCGGGTGAGCAGTACTTC.

The gene calls are TRBV7-9 and TRBJ2-1; TRBD1 matches at 8 bases. The length of the CDR3 is 15 residues. The V gene's germline CDR1 is SEHNR and CDR2 FQNEAQ (reference sequence). Unmatched junction bases numbered 5, after V lost 2 bases and J lost 5 bases. The CDR3 DNA follows: TGTGCCAGCAGCTTAAGCAGGGGGCTCGACAATGAGCAGTTCTTC. Its translation is CASSLSRGLDNEQFF.

The rearrangement links TRBV9 to TRBJ2-1; D gene ambiguous. The CDR3 is 18 amino acids. Germline V gene data show CDR1 as SGDLS and CDR2 as YYNGEE. The ends were cut back, 0 bases at V and 0 bases at J, with 16 bases in the middle. CDR3 sequence reads: CASSVATPPPHSYNEQFF. CDR3 DNA sequence: TGTGCCAGCAGCGTAGCGACTCCCCCACCCCACTCCTACAATGAGCAGTTCTTC.

The chain is built from TRBV11-2 and TRBJ1-1; no clear D gene. The CDR3 sequence is 11 residues long. CDR1 and CDR2 from the germline V gene are SGHAT and FQNNGV. Trimming cost V 8 bases and J 5 bases, with 9 bases left between them. The CDR3 loop is CASFAGTEAFF. The DNA for the CDR3 is TGTGCCAGCTTTGCGGGGACTGAAGCTTTCTTT.

J is TRBJ2-5 and V is TRBV6-1, with a tentative D call TRBD2 (7 bases). The CDR3 is 14 residues long. The germline CDR1 and CDR2 sequences are MNHNS and SASEGT. Trimming took off 3 bases at V and 5 bases at J, with 13 bases between the two ends. The CDR3, as DNA: TGTGCCAGCAGTGATGTAAGGGGGGGGGAGACCCAGTACTTC. It specifies CASSDVRGGETQYF.

V and J are TRBV14 and TRBJ2-7, with TRBD2 matching over 11 bases. V lost 4 bases to trimming and J lost 3 bases; unmatched junction nucleotides: 2. The CDR3 is made up of 14 amino acids. Germline V gene data show CDR1 as SGHDN and CDR2 as FVKESK. The CDR3 sequence: CASSLLAGVYEQYF. The CDR3 nucleotides read TGTGCCAGCAGCCTACTAGCGGGAGTCTACGAGCAGTACTTC.

This clone came up a few times. The V and J genes are TRBV6-6 and TRBJ1-5; 8 bases agree with TRBD1. Per the germline V gene, CDR1 is MNHNY and CDR2 is SVGAGI (reference sequence). The CDR3 is made up of 15 amino acids. The V gene end was trimmed by 2 bases and the J gene end by 3 bases; junction bases not matched to a gene: 3. The CDR3 coding sequence is TGTGCCAGCAGTTACCAGGACAGGGTCAATCAGCCCCAGCATTTT. Translation gives CASSYQDRVNQPQHF.

The V gene is TRBV7-8, the J gene TRBJ1-4; D remains unclear. The CDR3 extends over 13 amino acids. The germline V gene encodes CDR1 SGHVS and CDR2 FQNEAQ. V was trimmed by 9 bases and J by 8 bases, leaving 16 bases between them. CDR3: CASSDGEDEKLFF. CDR3 DNA sequence: TGTGCCAGTTCTGACGGGGAGGACGAAAAACTGTTTTTT.

A word on this clone: The CDR3 does not end in the conserved phenylalanine or tryptophan, so this is likely a read error. The V call is TRBV5-4, the J call TRBJ2-7; 10 positions match TRBD1. The V gene end was trimmed by 4 bases and the J gene end by 4 bases; junction bases not matched to a gene: 5. Germline lookup yields CDR1 SGHNT and CDR2 YYREEE (reference sequence). This CDR3 has 14 residues. CDR3 region: CASSRGQGPYEQYL. The CDR3 DNA sequence: TGTGCCAGCAGCCGGGGACAGGGGCCATACGAGCAGTACCTC.

The chain carries TRBV2 and TRBJ2-3; 9 bases line up with TRBD1. The V segment lost 8 bases and the J segment 3 bases; nucleotides outside the gene matches: 6. The CDR3 consists of 14 residues. CDR1 is SNHLY and CDR2 is FYNNEI in the germline V gene. CDR3 protein: CASGTGTGTDTQYF. CDR3 nucleotides: TGTGCCAGCGGCACCGGGACAGGGACAGATACGCAGTATTTT. The entire variable domain, with the rest obtained from reference TRBV2 and TRBJ2-3, is as follows: EPEVTQTPSHQVTQMGQEVILRCVPISNHLYFYWYRQILGQKVEFLVSFYNNEISEKSEIFDDQFSVERPDGSNFTLKIRSTKLEDSAMYFCASGTGTGTDTQYFGPGTRLTVL.

This chain connects TRBV19 to TRBJ2-1; 11 positions agree with TRBD1. The CDR3 spans 16 residues. Trimming cost V 2 bases and J 4 bases; bases outside gene matches: 4. Germline V gene sequence: CDR1 LNHDA, CDR2 SQIVND (reference sequence). The CDR3 sequence: CASSITGTGGYNEQFF. CDR3 nucleotides: TGTGCCAGTAGTATAACCGGGACAGGGGGATACAATGAGCAGTTCTTC.

The chain joins TRBV6-6 to TRBJ1-2, with TRBD1 identical over 7 bases. Germline trimming cut 5 bases from V and 5 bases from J; bases unmatched to any gene: 2. The germline gives CDR1 MNHNY, CDR2 SVGAGI (reference sequence). CDR3 length: 12 amino acids. The CDR3 sequence: CASSLQGYGYTF. CDR3 nucleotides: TGTGCCAGCAGTCTACAGGGGTATGGCTACACCTTC.

The chain has TRBV18 and TRBJ1-1; the D is unclear. CDR1 and CDR2 (germline): KGHSH, LQKENI. CDR3 size: 15 residues. V gave up 6 bases and J gave up 5 bases, with 19 bases separating them. CDR3 sequence (DNA): TGTGCCAGCTCGCCCCTAAGAGGCGGAGGAACTGAAGCTTTCTTT. Translating it yields CASSPLRGGGTEAFF.

The genes are TRBV6-6 and TRBJ2-3; 10 bases agree with TRBD2. Germline CDR1 and CDR2: MNHNY and SVGAGI (reference sequence). CDR3 length equals 15 residues. The V segment lost 4 bases and the J segment 5 bases; nucleotides outside the gene matches: 6. The CDR3 spells CASSSLAGVGDTQYF. The CDR3 coding sequence is TGTGCCAGCAGTTCTCTAGCGGGAGTAGGAGATACGCAGTATTTT.

The chain employs TRBV4-2 and TRBJ1-1; D possibly corresponds to TRBD1 (5 bases). Germline assignment: CDR1 LGHNA and CDR2 YNFKEQ. The CDR3 totals 15 residues. V lost 0 bases, J lost 3 bases, and 11 bases lay in between. The CDR3 region has the DNA TGTGCCAGCAGCCAAGAGCTTTCAGGGCACACTGAAGCTTTCTTT. The encoded protein is CASSQELSGHTEAFF.

A few counts support this clone. The chain joins TRBV19 to TRBJ1-4, with D maybe TRBD1 (5 bases). The CDR3 is 13 residues long. Trimming cost V 5 bases and J 8 bases, with 12 bases left between them. The V gene's germline CDR1 is LNHDA and CDR2 SQIVND (reference sequence). DNA of the CDR3: TGTGCCAGTAGTGCCAGGGATAGCGAAAAACTGTTTTTT. Its protein product is CASSARDSEKLFF. Full variable domain (remainder filled in from reference TRBV19 and TRBJ1-4): DGGITQSPKYLFRKEGQNVTLSCEQNLNHDAMYWYRQDPGQGLRLIYYSQIVNDFQKGDIAEGYSVSREKKESFPLTVTSAQKNPTAFYLCASSARDSEKLFFGSGTQLSVL.

This clone showed up just a few times. V is TRBV6-5 and J is TRBJ2-7; 12 positions agree with TRBD1. The trim removed 2 bases at V and 6 bases at J, leaving 2 bases unmatched. This CDR3 is 14 amino acids long. Germline V gives CDR1 MNHEY, CDR2 SVGAGI. CDR3 loop: CASSYGTGGFEQYF. The CDR3 DNA sequence: TGTGCCAGCAGTTACGGGACAGGGGGCTTCGAGCAGTACTTC.